This T cell receptor (beta chain) originates from a study of blood T cell repertoires in COVID-19. For the study at large: Specimens from acute and convalescent COVID-19 originated in the United States, Italy and Spain.

Method: immunoSEQ multiplex PCR; TCRdb's copy keeps in-frame clones and lacks some. The sample records about 75,000 clones, roughly 89% being singletons. CDR3 length: 14 residues. Germline values: CDR1 MNHNY, CDR2 SVGAGI (reference sequence). V was shortened by 11 bases and J by 2 bases, with 19 bases between the two germline ends. The J gene is TRBJ2-7, the V gene TRBV6-6, with D tentatively TRBD2 (7 bases). The TCR was taken from a woman in her fifties or sixties with acute or convalescent COVID-19. Material: peripheral blood. Written as DNA, the CDR3 is TGTGCCTCCCGGGCGGCGGGGGCCACCTACGAGCAGTACTTC. Amino acids: CASRAAGATYEQYF.